This T cell receptor beta chain was identified in a study of human T cells and chemical hapten exposure. Study information: In the roughly 24-week study, patients were dosed weekly with diphenylcyclopropenone on the scalp throughout.

This CDR3 contains 13 residues. Germline assignment: CDR1 DFQATT and CDR2 SNEGSKA (reference sequence). Trimming left V 8 bases short and J 5 bases short, with 18 bases between. Whole-study results and caveats: The study found expanded TCRs formed significantly more large CDR3 similarity clusters than controls.

Note on this clonotype: The antigen is undetermined.

The library tagged each cDNA molecule with unique molecular identifiers. TCRdb used MiXCR to reprocess the RACE reads, holding one entry per CDR3 protein. The table lists 180,000 or so distinct CDR3 sequences, under 25% of them singletons, with about 6.7% in the top ten. Time point denoted: patch test 1, 2 weeks after DPC sensitization. Treatment: therapeutic diphenylcyclopropenone sensitization with weekly scalp DPC. The sequenced sample was whole blood, obtained in connection with sensitization to the hapten diphenylcyclopropenone (DPC). The chain recombines TRBV20-1 with TRBJ2-5; either TRBD1 or TRBD2 may supply D (5 bases each). This sequence originates from a woman between 45 and 65 years old with alopecia areata. Some clones in this sample may be carry-over from other donors' samples. The CDR3 protein is CSCYLSGLETQYF. CDR3 DNA sequence: TGCAGTTGCTATTTATCGGGGCTGGAGACCCAGTACTTC.